These T cell receptor beta chains were read from a single sample in a study of OX40 agonist ivuxolimab in advanced cancers. The assay was immunoSEQ multiplex PCR, and TCRdb's table has in-frame clones only and misses some. The sample contains some 77,000 clones, 75% to 90% of which appear only once. Sequencing used CD4+ or CD8+ T cells sorted from blood, obtained in a trial of the OX40 agonist ivuxolimab. These receptors all stem from an adult with an advanced solid tumor such as melanoma, head and neck, liver or kidney cancer. Each CDR3 is given with its conserved first and last residue. A D gene is named only where the DNA matches it firmly. The size field is filled for only some rows; it gives once, few, many or a size class.

. TRBJ1-2 . TRBV19 CASSMANREGYTF TGTGCCAGTAGTATGGCAAACAGGGAGGGCTACACCTTC
. TRBJ2-7 . TRBV7-8 CASSSLPGLYEQYF TGTGCCAGCAGCTCCCTTCCGGGACTTTACGAGCAGTACTTC
. TRBJ1-1 . TRBV2 CASRSDRNTEAFF TGTGCCAGCAGGTCCGACAGGAACACTGAAGCTTTCTTT
. TRBJ1-1 . TRBV28 CGTMGGGKGLNTEAFF TGTGGGACCATGGGGGGTGGTAAGGGTTTGAACACTGAAGCTTTCTTT
. TRBJ2-3 . TRBV5-1 CASSLITGASTDTQYF TGCGCCAGCAGCTTGATAACGGGGGCTAGCACAGATACGCAGTATTTT
. TRBJ1-1 . TRBV5-1 CASSSESAGGTEAFF TGCGCCAGCAGCAGCGAGTCAGCCGGGGGGACTGAAGCTTTCTTT
TRBD1 TRBJ1-2 . TRBV7-2 CASSPTGTGGGYTF TGTGCCAGCAGCCCCACCGGGACAGGGGGTGGCTACACCTTC
TRBD1 TRBJ1-1 few TRBV19 CASSPRTGGAKPNTEAFF TGTGCCAGTAGTCCACGGACAGGGGGCGCGAAACCTAACACTGAAGCTTTCTTT
TRBD1 TRBJ2-1 . TRBV2 CASRSRQGAYNEQFF TGTGCCAGTCGATCTCGACAGGGGGCCTACAATGAGCAGTTCTTC
. TRBJ2-1 once TRBV5-8 CASSWGSGSVDEQFF TGTGCCAGCAGCTGGGGAAGCGGATCTGTCGATGAGCAGTTCTTC
. TRBJ2-7 once TRBV18 CASSPKGIGTGTSYEQYF TGTGCCAGCTCACCGAAGGGGATCGGGACCGGGACTTCCTACGAGCAGTACTTC
. TRBJ2-1 . TRBV6-5 CASSRGPPGNEQFF TGTGCCAGTTCTCGCGGACCCCCCGGGAATGAGCAGTTCTTC
TRBD1 TRBJ1-5 . TRBV7-8 CASSLQDRAINQPQHF TGTGCCAGCAGCCTCCAGGACAGGGCAATCAATCAGCCCCAGCATTTT
. TRBJ2-2 . TRBV29-1 CSVVGDRPNTGELFF TGCAGCGTTGTGGGAGACAGACCGAACACCGGGGAGCTGTTTTTT
TRBD2 TRBJ2-1 . TRBV27 CASSLSTSGYEQFF TGTGCCAGCAGTTTATCTACTAGCGGGTATGAGCAGTTCTTC
. TRBJ2-7 . TRBV27 CASSPIQGSSNEQYF TGTGCCAGCAGTCCGATACAGGGATCGTCCAACGAGCAGTACTTC
. TRBJ2-2 . TRBV30 CAWVWGANTGELFF TGTGCCTGGGTCTGGGGGGCGAACACCGGGGAGCTGTTTTTT
TRBD2 TRBJ2-5 . TRBV19 CASRRTSGRSETQYF TGTGCCAGTAGACGGACTAGCGGGAGATCAGAGACCCAGTACTTC
TRBD1 TRBJ2-2 . TRBV7-7 CASSLPGQGIPGELFF TGTGCCAGCAGCTTACCTGGACAGGGGATCCCCGGGGAGCTGTTTTTT
TRBD1 TRBJ2-3 . TRBV27 CASSQGAWDTQYF TGTGCCAGCAGCCAGGGGGCGTGGGATACGCAGTATTTT
. TRBJ2-1 . TRBV7-9 CASSFSNEQFF TGTGCCAGCAGCTTTTCCAATGAGCAGTTCTTC
. TRBJ2-2 few TRBV19 CASSSPGQNTGELFF TGTGCCAGTAGTTCCCCGGGACAGAACACCGGGGAGCTGTTTTTT
TRBD1 TRBJ1-2 . TRBV6-1 CASSEHQGAGGYTF TGTGCCAGCAGTGAACACCAGGGGGCGGGTGGCTACACCTTC
. TRBJ1-2 . TRBV9 CASSRRERYGYTF TGTGCCAGCAGCCGACGGGAGCGATATGGCTACACCTTC